This entry lists 31 T cell receptor beta chains sequenced from one sample in a study of glioma-infiltrating T cells. Using RNA template, CDR3s of TCR alpha and beta were amplified with iRepertoire arm-PCR. Using its own MiXCR run on the multiplex PCR reads, TCRdb lists one record per CDR3 protein. The profile shows about 180,000 distinct CDR3 sequences, approximately 40% of them singletons. The sequenced sample was glioma tissue, nonneoplastic brain tissue, or PBMCs (not recorded which). Receptor source: a human donor with low-grade glioma or glioblastoma, undergoing nonglioma brain surgery, or in good health (not recorded which).

Comments on this clonotype: With a much larger clone just one base away, this may be a read error. The V call is TRBV7-8, the J call TRBJ2-5; a possible D gene is TRBD2 (6 bases). This CDR3 is built from 13 residues. Germline-derived CDR1 and CDR2 are SGHVS and FQNEAQ. V was trimmed by 6 bases and J by 5 bases, leaving 13 bases between them. The CDR3 loop reads CASRPAGGETQYF. CDR3 nucleotide sequence: TGTGCCAGCAGACCGGCCGGAGGGGAGACCCAGTACTTC.

This clonotype was seen repeatedly, ten times or more. The V and J genes are TRBV6-1 and TRBJ1-2, with TRBD1 as a possible D gene (5 bases). This CDR3 is 16 amino acids long. Trimming removed 2 bases from V and 2 bases from J, with 15 bases in between. The V gene's germline CDR1 is MNHNS and CDR2 SASEGT. The CDR3 region has the DNA TGTGCCAGCAGTGAAAGTACGGGGGTTCAAAACTATGGCTACACCTTC. It yields the protein CASSESTGVQNYGYTF.

This clonotype was seen ten or more times. V gene TRBV7-9 combines with J gene TRBJ1-1; D is possibly TRBD1 (5 bases). The germline CDR1 and CDR2 sequences are SEHNR and FQNEAQ (reference sequence). Between the trimmed V and J ends, which lost 7 bases and 0 bases, there was a span of 9 bases. The CDR3 runs to 13 residues. DNA for the CDR3: TGTGCCAGCATCACAGGCCTGAACACTGAAGCTTTCTTT. Its protein product is CASITGLNTEAFF.

This clonotype occurred a few times. The J gene is TRBJ2-3, the V gene TRBV18, with 8 bases identical to TRBD2. The CDR3 has 14 amino acids. V was clipped by 5 bases and J by 2 bases; unmatched bases: 3. CDR1 is KGHSH, CDR2 LQKENI, per germline. The CDR3 DNA follows: TGTGCCAGCTCAACTAGCGGAAACACAGATACGCAGTATTTT. Translated: CASSTSGNTDTQYF.

The rearrangement uses TRBV7-7 and TRBJ2-7; possibly TRBD2 for D (6 bases). The CDR3 has 14 residues. The ends were cut back, 4 bases at V and 6 bases at J, with 16 bases in the middle. The germline CDR1 and CDR2 sequences are SSHAT and FNYEAQ (reference sequence). Here the CDR3 reads CASSSGTRPSEQYF. CDR3 nucleotides: TGTGCCAGCAGCTCCGGGACTCGCCCTTCCGAGCAGTACTTC. The full variable domain, completed using reference TRBV7-7 and TRBJ2-7, is GAGVSQSPRYKVTKRGQDVTLRCDPISSHATLYWYQQALGQGPEFLTYFNYEAQPDKSGLPSDRFSAERPEGSISTLTIQRTEQRDSAMYRCASSSGTRPSEQYFGPGTRLTVT.

This clonotype was counted between two and nine times. The genes are TRBV2 and TRBJ1-3; maybe TRBD1 (5 bases). Germline values: CDR1 SNHLY, CDR2 FYNNEI. This CDR3 region has 16 residues. Between the trimmed V and J ends, which lost 5 bases and 0 bases, there was a span of 14 bases. The CDR3 spells CASSSPGLSSGNTIYF. As DNA, the CDR3 is TGTGCCAGCAGTTCCCCGGGACTGAGCTCTGGAAACACCATATATTTT.

This chain links TRBV2 with TRBJ2-1, with 8 bases identical to TRBD2. There are 15 residues in the CDR3. The germline CDR1 and CDR2 sequences are SNHLY and FYNNEI. After removal of 3 bases from V and 5 bases from J, the junction contained 6 bases not matched to a gene. DNA for the CDR3: TGTGCCAGCAGTGATGTCGGGAGGGCCCACAATGAGCAGTTCTTC. This gives the protein CASSDVGRAHNEQFF.

This clonotype was counted many times. This chain's CDR3 is CASSLLGRNQPQHF. CDR3 coding DNA: TGTGCCAGCAGTTTACTCGGAAGGAATCAGCCCCAGCATTTT. This chain connects TRBV27 to TRBJ1-5; D is unresolved. The CDR3 spans 14 residues. V lost 2 bases and J lost 4, with 9 bases in between. From germline, CDR1 is MNHEY and CDR2 SMNVEV (reference sequence).

This clonotype was detected many times. CDR3 protein: CASSLQAGNQPQHF. CDR3 nucleotide sequence: TGTGCCAGCAGCTTACAGGCCGGAAATCAGCCCCAGCATTTT. The V gene is TRBV7-2, the J gene TRBJ1-5; D is ambiguous. The V gene's germline CDR1 is SGHTA and CDR2 FQGNSA. The CDR3 sequence is 14 residues long. V was pared by 2 bases and J by 4 bases, with 9 bases between. Complete variable domain (other parts from reference TRBV7-2 and TRBJ1-5): GAGVSQSPSNKVTEKGKDVELRCDPISGHTALYWYRQSLGQGLEFLIYFQGNSAPDKSGLPSDRFSAERTGGSVSTLTIQRTQQEDSAVYLCASSLQAGNQPQHFGDGTRLSIL.

Ten or more counts support this clonotype. The chain links TRBV27 to TRBJ2-3; D unresolved. Germline V gene data show CDR1 as MNHEY and CDR2 as SMNVEV (reference sequence). The CDR3 loop spans 14 amino acids. With 5 bases removed from V and 6 bases from J, the gap between germline ends came to 15 bases. The CDR3 sequence is CASSLRFPSDTQYF. For the CDR3, the DNA is TGTGCCAGCAGTCTTCGGTTCCCATCGGATACGCAGTATTTT.

This clonotype was observed at least ten times. V and J are TRBV28 and TRBJ2-5; unclear D gene. V was pared by 5 bases and J by 4 bases, with 5 bases between. Germline V gene lookup returns CDR1 MDHEN and CDR2 SYDVKM. CDR3 length equals 11 residues. CDR3 amino acids: CASSDTETQYF. The CDR3 DNA sequence: TGTGCCAGCAGTGATACAGAGACCCAGTACTTC.

The chain uses TRBV12-3 or TRBV12-4 and TRBJ1-5; maybe TRBD1 (5 bases). The CDR3 length is 15 residues. V was trimmed by 7 bases and J by 4 bases, leaving 17 bases between them. The chain's CDR3 is CASTMVGGGNQPQHF. DNA for the CDR3: TGTGCCAGCACCATGGTGGGGGGAGGGAATCAGCCCCAGCATTTT.

Points on this clonotype: Given a much more abundant clone one base away, this may be a read error. The chain carries TRBV27 and TRBJ1-2; TRBD1 matches at 7 bases. Looked up from germline, CDR1 is MNHEY and CDR2 is SMNVEV (reference sequence). The CDR3 is 13 residues long. DNA for the CDR3: TGTGTCAGCAGTTTCACAGGGGAGAGTGGCTACACCTTC. Translation gives CVSSFTGESGYTF.

This clonotype was seen ten or more times. The chain has TRBV20-1 and TRBJ1-5; 10 bases are a match to TRBD1. CDR3 size: 14 residues. Germline assignment: CDR1 DFQATT and CDR2 SNEGSKA (reference sequence). Germline trimming cut 5 bases from V and 5 bases from J; bases unmatched to any gene: 6. The DNA for the CDR3 is TGCAGTGCTTATGGACAGGGGGGGTATCAGCCCCAGCATTTT. It translates to CSAYGQGGYQPQHF.

The chain employs TRBV19 and TRBJ1-5; TRBD1 matches at 8 bases. CDR1 is LNHDA, CDR2 SQIVND, per germline (reference sequence). Trimming cost V 6 bases and J 4 bases; bases outside gene matches: 8. The CDR3 covers 15 residues. CDR3 residues: CASSDRQGWNQPQHF. DNA of the CDR3: TGTGCCAGTAGCGACCGACAGGGGTGGAATCAGCCCCAGCATTTT.

As regards this clonotype: A much larger clonotype is one base distant, so this may be a read error. The gene calls are TRBV6-1 and TRBJ1-5, with 7 bases identical to TRBD1. Germline values: CDR1 MNHNS, CDR2 SASEGT. V trimming: 1 base; J trimming: 0 bases; junction bases outside the gene matches: 15. This CDR3 is 20 amino acids long. The CDR3 nucleotides read TGTGCCAGCAGTGAAGGGGGCAGGGTCAGGGGGGCGCATAGCAATCAGCCCCAGCATTTT. Protein product: CASSEGGRVRGAHSNQPQHF.

This clonotype occurred many times. J is TRBJ2-2 and V is TRBV10-3; D call uncertain. The CDR3 runs to 12 residues. The germline gives CDR1 ENHRY, CDR2 SYGVKD. Trimming stripped 9 bases from V and 1 base from J, with 6 bases between. The CDR3 is CAMARNTGELFF. As DNA, the CDR3 is TGTGCCATGGCCAGGAACACCGGGGAGCTGTTTTTT.

This clonotype was found many times. This chain connects TRBV20-1 to TRBJ2-2; TRBD2 matches at 8 bases. Trimming took 3 bases from V and 4 from J; bases not matched to a gene: 7. The CDR3 contains 15 residues. Germline-derived CDR1 and CDR2 are DFQATT and SNEGSKA (reference sequence). The CDR3 protein is CSASGRDPSTGELFF. In nucleotides, the CDR3 is TGCAGTGCTAGCGGGAGGGACCCCAGCACCGGGGAGCTGTTTTTT.

About this clonotype: This sequence may be a read error, since a much larger clone differs from it by one base. The chain is built from TRBV28 and TRBJ2-7; 8 positions agree with TRBD2. The junction had 9 bases not matched to a gene; V was cut back by 8 bases and J by 3 bases. CDR1 MDHEN and CDR2 SYDVKM come from the germline V gene. The CDR3 loop spans 14 amino acids. The CDR3: CASSTVLAGYEQYF. DNA for the CDR3: TGTGCCAGCTCCACCGTCCTAGCGGGCTACGAGCAGTACTTC.

The table lists this clonotype with a few counts. The rearrangement links TRBV9 to TRBJ2-1; 7 positions agree with TRBD1. The CDR3 totals 15 residues. Germline V gene lookup returns CDR1 SGDLS and CDR2 YYNGEE. The V segment lost 4 bases and the J segment 0 bases; nucleotides outside the gene matches: 4. The CDR3 spells CASSPGGSSYNEQFF. As DNA, the CDR3 is TGTGCCAGCAGCCCAGGGGGAAGCTCCTACAATGAGCAGTTCTTC.

This clonotype was counted between two and nine times. V usage is TRBV12-5 and J usage is TRBJ2-7, with D uncertain. Germline V gene data show CDR1 as LGHNT and CDR2 as FRNRAP. V was shortened by 1 base and J by 7 bases, with 11 bases between the two germline ends. The CDR3 length is 13 residues. The CDR3 DNA reads TGTGCTAGTGGTTTGGGTAGTCAGAGAGAGCAGTACTTC. It specifies CASGLGSQREQYF.

This clonotype appeared a few times. The genes are TRBV29-1 and TRBJ1-2; D remains ambiguous. The V end was cut by 4 bases, the J end by 4 bases, with 13 bases between. CDR1 is SQVTM and CDR2 is ANQGSEA in the germline V gene. This CDR3 contains 13 residues. The CDR3 region is CSVATPIGYGYTF. CDR3 nucleotide sequence: TGCAGCGTTGCCACCCCAATTGGCTATGGCTACACCTTC.

The chain links TRBV7-9 to TRBJ2-3; TRBD2 matches at 8 bases. J was trimmed by 7 bases and V by 4 bases; bases with no gene match: 10. CDR3 size: 15 residues. The germline V gene has CDR1 SEHNR and CDR2 FQNEAQ (reference sequence). This CDR3 is CASSSIGTSGYTQYF. DNA for the CDR3: TGTGCCAGCAGCTCAATCGGGACTAGTGGTTATACGCAGTATTTT.

This clonotype was counted at least ten times. The rearrangement links TRBV20-1 to TRBJ2-3, with 7 bases that match TRBD2. The CDR3 loop spans 16 amino acids. Trimming at V came to 3 bases and at J to 6 bases, leaving 15 bases not matched to a gene. Germline V gene sequence: CDR1 DFQATT, CDR2 SNEGSKA (reference sequence). The CDR3 bases are TGCAGTGCTAGGGATCCACTAGCAGCGGGGCCGGATACGCAGTATTTT. Amino acids: CSARDPLAAGPDTQYF.

As to this clonotype: With a much larger clone just one base away, this may be a read error. The chain joins TRBV2 to TRBJ2-1, with 10 bases matching TRBD1. J lost 4 bases, V lost 11 bases, and 5 bases had no gene match. This CDR3 contains 13 residues. Germline CDR1 SNHLY, CDR2 FYNNEI. The CDR3 here is CAGMGQGYNEQFF. CDR3 in DNA: TGTGCCGGCATGGGACAGGGGTACAATGAGCAGTTCTTC.

This chain joins TRBV29-1 and TRBJ2-7; 8 bases fit TRBD2. V was pared by 6 bases and J by 2 bases, with 3 bases of the junction left unmatched. Per germline, CDR1 SQVTM and CDR2 ANQGSEA. The CDR3 has 12 residues. The CDR3 spells CSVVAGPYEQYF. CDR3 nucleotides: TGCAGCGTGGTAGCGGGACCCTACGAGCAGTACTTC.

This clonotype was recorded at least ten times. The chain joins TRBV27 to TRBJ1-1, with D hard to call. From germline, CDR1 is MNHEY and CDR2 SMNVEV (reference sequence). Trimming left V 9 bases short and J 0 bases short, with 14 bases between. The CDR3 contains 14 residues. The CDR3 loop reads CARLLGRMNTEAFF. Written as DNA, the CDR3 is TGTGCCAGATTGCTCGGACGGATGAACACTGAAGCTTTCTTT.

On this clonotype: With a much larger clone just one base away, this may be a read error. V and J are TRBV7-2 and TRBJ2-2, with TRBD2 as a possible D gene (6 bases). Germline CDR1 reads SGHTA; CDR2 reads FQGNSA. CDR3 length equals 15 residues. The CDR3 loop is CASSLQGGNTGEPFF. In nucleotides, the CDR3 is TGTGCCAGCAGCTTACAGGGCGGGAACACCGGGGAGCCGTTTTTT.

This clonotype has ten or more counts. The J gene is TRBJ2-1, the V gene TRBV20-1; the D gene is possibly TRBD2 (6 bases). The germline V gene has CDR1 DFQATT and CDR2 SNEGSKA (reference sequence). The germline V and J ends were trimmed by 1 base and 7 bases, with 11 bases remaining between them. This CDR3 comprises 13 residues. CDR3 sequence (DNA): TGCAGTGCTAGAGCGGGAGTTGTAAATGAGCAGTTCTTC. Translated, it gives CSARAGVVNEQFF.

In the case of this clonotype: With a much larger clone just one base away, this may be a read error. The V and J genes are TRBV12-3 or TRBV12-4 and TRBJ2-7; no definite D call. This CDR3 is built from 12 residues. CDR3 nucleotides: TGTGCCAGAAGTTTGATCGAGTACGAGCAGTACTTC. Translated, it gives CARSLIEYEQYF.

The gene calls are TRBV9 and TRBJ2-5; D may be TRBD2 (6 bases). This CDR3 comprises 14 residues. Trimming took off 1 base at V and 5 bases at J, with 12 bases between the two ends. Per germline, CDR1 SGDLS and CDR2 YYNGEE. This CDR3 reads CASSVLGRGETQYF. DNA of the CDR3: TGTGCCAGCAGCGTATTGGGACGGGGGGAGACCCAGTACTTC.